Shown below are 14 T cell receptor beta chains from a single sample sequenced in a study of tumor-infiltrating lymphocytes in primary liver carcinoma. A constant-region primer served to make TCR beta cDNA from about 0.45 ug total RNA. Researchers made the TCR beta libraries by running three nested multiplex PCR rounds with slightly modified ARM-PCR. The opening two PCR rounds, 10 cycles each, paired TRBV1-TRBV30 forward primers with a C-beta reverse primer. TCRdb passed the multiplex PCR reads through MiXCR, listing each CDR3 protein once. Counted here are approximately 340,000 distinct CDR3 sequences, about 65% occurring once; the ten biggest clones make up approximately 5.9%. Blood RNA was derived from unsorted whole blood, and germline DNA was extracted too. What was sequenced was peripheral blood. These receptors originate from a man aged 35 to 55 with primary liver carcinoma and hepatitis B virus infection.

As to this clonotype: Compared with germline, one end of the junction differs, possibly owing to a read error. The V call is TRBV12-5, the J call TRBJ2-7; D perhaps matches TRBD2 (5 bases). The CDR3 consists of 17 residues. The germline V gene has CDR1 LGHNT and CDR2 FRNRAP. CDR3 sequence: CASDLVGFLREPYEQYF. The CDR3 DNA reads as TGTGCTAGTGATTTGGTAGGGTTTTTGAGGGAACCCTACGAGCAGTACTTC.

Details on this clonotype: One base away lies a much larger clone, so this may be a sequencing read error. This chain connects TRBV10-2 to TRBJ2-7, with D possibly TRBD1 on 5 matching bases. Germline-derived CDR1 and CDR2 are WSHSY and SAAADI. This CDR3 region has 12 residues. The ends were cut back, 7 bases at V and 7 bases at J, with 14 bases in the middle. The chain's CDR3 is CASTGQSNEQYF. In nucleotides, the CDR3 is TGCGCCAGCACAGGGCAATCCAATGAGCAGTACTTC.

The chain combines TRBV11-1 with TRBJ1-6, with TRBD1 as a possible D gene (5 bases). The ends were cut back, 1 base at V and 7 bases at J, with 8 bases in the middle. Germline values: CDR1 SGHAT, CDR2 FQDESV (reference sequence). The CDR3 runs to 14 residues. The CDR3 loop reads CASSLGSGNSPLHF. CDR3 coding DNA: TGTGCCAGCAGCTTAGGATCAGGGAATTCACCCCTCCACTTT.

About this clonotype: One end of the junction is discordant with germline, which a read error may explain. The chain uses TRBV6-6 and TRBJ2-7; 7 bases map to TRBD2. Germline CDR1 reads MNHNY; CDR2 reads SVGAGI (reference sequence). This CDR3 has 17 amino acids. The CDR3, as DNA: TGTGCCAGCATTTACCCGCCCCCGGCTAGCGGTAGAAATGAGCAGTACTTC. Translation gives CASIYPPPASGRNEQYF.

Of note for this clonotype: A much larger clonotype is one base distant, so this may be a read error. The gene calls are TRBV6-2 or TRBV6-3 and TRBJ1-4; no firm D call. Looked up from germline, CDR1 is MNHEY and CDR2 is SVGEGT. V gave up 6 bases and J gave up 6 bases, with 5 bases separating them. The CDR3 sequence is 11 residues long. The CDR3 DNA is TGTGCCAGCAGATGGGATGAAAAACTGTTTTTT. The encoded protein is CASRWDEKLFF.

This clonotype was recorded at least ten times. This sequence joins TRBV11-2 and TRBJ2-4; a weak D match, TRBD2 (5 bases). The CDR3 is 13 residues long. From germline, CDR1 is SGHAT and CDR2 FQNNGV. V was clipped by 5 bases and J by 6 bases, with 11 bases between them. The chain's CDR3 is CASSLALVNIQYF. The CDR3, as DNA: TGTGCCAGCAGCCTAGCCCTTGTAAACATTCAGTACTTC.

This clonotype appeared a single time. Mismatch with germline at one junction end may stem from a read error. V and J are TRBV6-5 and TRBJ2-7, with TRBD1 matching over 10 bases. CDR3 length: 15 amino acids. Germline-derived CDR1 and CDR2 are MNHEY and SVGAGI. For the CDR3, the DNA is TGTGCCAGCAGTTACTTGGGACAGGGGCCCTACGAGCATTACTTC. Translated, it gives CASSYLGQGPYEHYF.

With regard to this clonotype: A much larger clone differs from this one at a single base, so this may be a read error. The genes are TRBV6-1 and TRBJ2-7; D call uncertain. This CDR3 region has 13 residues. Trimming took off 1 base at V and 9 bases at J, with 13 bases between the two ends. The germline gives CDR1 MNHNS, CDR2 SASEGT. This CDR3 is CASSEGLRSGQYF. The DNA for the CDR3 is TGTGCCAGCAGTGAAGGTCTGAGATCAGGGCAGTACTTC.

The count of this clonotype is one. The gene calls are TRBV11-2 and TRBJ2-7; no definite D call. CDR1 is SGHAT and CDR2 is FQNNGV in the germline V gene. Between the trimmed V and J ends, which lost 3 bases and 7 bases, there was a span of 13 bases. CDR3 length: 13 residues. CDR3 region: CASSFWISGEQYF. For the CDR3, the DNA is TGTGCCAGCAGCTTTTGGATTTCAGGAGAGCAGTACTTC.

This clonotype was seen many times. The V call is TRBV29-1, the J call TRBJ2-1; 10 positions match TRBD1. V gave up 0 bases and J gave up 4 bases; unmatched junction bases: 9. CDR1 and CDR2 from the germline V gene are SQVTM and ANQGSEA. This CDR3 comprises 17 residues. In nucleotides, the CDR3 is TGCAGCGTTGAAGACCGGACAGGGGGTGGTTTATACAATGAGCAGTTCTTC. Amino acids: CSVEDRTGGGLYNEQFF.

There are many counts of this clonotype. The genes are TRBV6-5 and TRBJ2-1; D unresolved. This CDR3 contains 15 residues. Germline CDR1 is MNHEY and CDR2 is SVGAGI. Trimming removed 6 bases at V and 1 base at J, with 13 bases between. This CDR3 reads CASSPLRLSYNEQFF. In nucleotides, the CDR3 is TGTGCCAGCAGCCCTTTGCGGCTATCCTACAATGAGCAGTTCTTC.

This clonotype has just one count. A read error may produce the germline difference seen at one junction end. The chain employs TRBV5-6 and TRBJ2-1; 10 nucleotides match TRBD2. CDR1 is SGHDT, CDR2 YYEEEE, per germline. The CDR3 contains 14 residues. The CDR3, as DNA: TGTGCCGGCAGCTACATGGAGCGGGAGGGCGAGCAGTTCTTC. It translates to CAGSYMEREGEQFF.

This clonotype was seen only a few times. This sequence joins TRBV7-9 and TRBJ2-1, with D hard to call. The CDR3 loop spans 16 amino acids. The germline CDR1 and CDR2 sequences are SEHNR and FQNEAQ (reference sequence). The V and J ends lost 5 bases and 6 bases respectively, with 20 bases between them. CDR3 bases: TGTGCCAGCAGCCCACCCACCGGGTTTCAACCCAATGAGCAGTTCTTC. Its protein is CASSPPTGFQPNEQFF.

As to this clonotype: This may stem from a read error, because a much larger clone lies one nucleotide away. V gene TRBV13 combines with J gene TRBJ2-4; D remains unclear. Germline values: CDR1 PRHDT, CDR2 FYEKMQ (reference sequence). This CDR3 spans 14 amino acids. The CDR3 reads CASSLGVAKSIQYF. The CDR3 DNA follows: TGTGCCAGCAGCTTAGGCGTAGCCAAAAGCATTCAGTACTTC. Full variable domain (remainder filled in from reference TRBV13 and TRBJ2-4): AAGVIQSPRHLIKEKRETATLKCYPIPRHDTVYWYQQGPGQDPQFLISFYEKMQSDKGSIPDRFSAQQFSDYHSELNMSSLELGDSALYFCASSLGVAKSIQYFGAGTRLSVL.